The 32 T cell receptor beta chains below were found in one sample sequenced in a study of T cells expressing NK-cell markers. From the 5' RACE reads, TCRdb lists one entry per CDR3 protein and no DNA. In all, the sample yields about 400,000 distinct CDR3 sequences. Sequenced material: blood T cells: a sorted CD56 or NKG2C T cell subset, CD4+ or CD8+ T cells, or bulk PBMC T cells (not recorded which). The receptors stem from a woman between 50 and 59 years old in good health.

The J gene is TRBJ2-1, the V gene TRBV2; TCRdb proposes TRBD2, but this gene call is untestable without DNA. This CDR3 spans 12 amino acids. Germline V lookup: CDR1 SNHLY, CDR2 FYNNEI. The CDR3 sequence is CASSSGVNEQFF.

The CDR3 loop reads CATSESTGLEFF. The chain combines TRBV24-1 with TRBJ2-1; lacking DNA, the TRBD1 call made by TCRdb goes unchecked. CDR1 is KGHDR and CDR2 is SFDVKD in the germline V gene. The CDR3 has 12 residues.

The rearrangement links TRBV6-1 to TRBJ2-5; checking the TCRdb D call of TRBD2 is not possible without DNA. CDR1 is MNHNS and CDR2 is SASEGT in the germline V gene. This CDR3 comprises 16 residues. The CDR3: CATSSAGLAGRETQYF.

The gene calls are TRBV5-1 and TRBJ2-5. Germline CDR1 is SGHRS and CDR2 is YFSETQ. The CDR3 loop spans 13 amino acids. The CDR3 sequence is CASSLEEGGTQYF.

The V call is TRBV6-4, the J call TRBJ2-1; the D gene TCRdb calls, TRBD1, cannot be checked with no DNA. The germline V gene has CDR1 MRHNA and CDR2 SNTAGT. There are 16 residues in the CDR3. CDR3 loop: CASSDVWDRGYNEQFF.

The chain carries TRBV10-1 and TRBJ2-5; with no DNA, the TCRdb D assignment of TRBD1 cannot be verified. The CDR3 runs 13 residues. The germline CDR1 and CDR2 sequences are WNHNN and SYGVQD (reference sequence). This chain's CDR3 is CASSEPGSGTQYF.

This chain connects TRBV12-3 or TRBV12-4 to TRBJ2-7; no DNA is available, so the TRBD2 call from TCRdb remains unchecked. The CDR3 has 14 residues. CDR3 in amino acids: CASRSGTRTYEQYF.

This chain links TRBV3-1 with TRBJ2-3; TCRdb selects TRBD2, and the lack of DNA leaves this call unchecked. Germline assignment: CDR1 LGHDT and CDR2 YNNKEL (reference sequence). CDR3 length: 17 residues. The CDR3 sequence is CASSRTGTSEMTDTQYF.

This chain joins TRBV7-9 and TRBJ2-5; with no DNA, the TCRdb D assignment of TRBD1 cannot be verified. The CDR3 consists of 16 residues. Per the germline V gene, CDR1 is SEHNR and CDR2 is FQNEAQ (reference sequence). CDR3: CASSLLLGQGGETQYF.

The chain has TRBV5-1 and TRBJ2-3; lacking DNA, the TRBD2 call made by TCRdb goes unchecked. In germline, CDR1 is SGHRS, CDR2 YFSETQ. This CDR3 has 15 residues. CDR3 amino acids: CASSSGTSSTDTQYF.

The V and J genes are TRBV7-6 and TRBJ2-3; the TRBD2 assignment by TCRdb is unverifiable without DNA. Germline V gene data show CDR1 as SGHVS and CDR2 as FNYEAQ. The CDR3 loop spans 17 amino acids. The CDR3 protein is CASSLNRPSPFPDTQYF. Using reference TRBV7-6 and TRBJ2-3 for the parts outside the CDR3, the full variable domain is GAGVSQSPRYKVTKRGQDVALRCDPISGHVSLYWYRQALGQGPEFLTYFNYEAQQDKSGLPNDRFSAERPEGSISTLTIQRTEQRDSAMYRCASSLNRPSPFPDTQYFGPGTRLTVL.

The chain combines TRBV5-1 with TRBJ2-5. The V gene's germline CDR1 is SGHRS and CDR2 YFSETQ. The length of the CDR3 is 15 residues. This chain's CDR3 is CASSLILGSQETQYF.

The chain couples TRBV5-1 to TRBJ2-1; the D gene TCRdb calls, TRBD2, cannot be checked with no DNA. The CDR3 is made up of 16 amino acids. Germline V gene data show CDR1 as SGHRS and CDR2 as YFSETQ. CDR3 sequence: CASSWGLAGTLGEQFF.

CDR3 sequence: CSARDQIVGLAGVETQYF. The chain carries TRBV20-1 and TRBJ2-5; there is no DNA to check the TCRdb D call of TRBD2. This CDR3 spans 18 amino acids. Per the germline V gene, CDR1 is DFQATT and CDR2 is SNEGSKA (reference sequence).

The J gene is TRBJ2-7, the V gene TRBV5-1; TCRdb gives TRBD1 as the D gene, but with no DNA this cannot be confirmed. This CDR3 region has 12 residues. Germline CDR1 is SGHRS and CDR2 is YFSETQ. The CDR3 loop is CASQGRAYEQYF. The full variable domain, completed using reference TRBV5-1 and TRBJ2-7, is KAGVTQTPRYLIKTRGQQVTLSCSPISGHRSVSWYQQTPGQGLQFLFEYFSETQRNKGNFPGRFSGRQFSNSRSEMNVSTLELGDSALYLCASQGRAYEQYFGPGTRLTVT.

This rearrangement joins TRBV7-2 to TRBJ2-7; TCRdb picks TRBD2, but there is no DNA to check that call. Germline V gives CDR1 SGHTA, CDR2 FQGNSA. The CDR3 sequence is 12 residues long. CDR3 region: CASSPAGKQQYF.

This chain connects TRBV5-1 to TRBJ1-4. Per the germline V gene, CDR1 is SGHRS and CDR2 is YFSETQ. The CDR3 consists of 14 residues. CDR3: CASSPADANEKLFF.

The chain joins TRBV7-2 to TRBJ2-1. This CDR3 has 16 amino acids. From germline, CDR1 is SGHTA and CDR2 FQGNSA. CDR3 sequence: CASSLVRLLRSDEQFF.

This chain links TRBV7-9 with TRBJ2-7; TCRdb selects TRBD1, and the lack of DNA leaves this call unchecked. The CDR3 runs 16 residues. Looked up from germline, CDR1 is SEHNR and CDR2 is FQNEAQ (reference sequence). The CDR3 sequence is CASSLFDSGSSYEQYF.

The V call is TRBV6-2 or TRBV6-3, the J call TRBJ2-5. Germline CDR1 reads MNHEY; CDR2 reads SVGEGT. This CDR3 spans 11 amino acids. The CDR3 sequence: CATGWVETQYF.

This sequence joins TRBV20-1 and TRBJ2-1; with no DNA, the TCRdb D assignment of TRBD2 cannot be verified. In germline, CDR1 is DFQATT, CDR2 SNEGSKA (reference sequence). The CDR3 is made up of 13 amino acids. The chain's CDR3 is CSGGPSSYNEQFF.

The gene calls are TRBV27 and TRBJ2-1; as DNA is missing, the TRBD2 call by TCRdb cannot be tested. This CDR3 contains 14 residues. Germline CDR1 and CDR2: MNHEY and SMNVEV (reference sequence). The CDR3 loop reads CASTRLAGGHGQFF.

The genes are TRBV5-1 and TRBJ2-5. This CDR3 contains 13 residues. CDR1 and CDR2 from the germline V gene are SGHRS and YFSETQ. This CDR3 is CASSPRQGGTQYF. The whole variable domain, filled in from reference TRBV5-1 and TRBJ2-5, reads KAGVTQTPRYLIKTRGQQVTLSCSPISGHRSVSWYQQTPGQGLQFLFEYFSETQRNKGNFPGRFSGRQFSNSRSEMNVSTLELGDSALYLCASSPRQGGTQYFGPGTRLLVL.

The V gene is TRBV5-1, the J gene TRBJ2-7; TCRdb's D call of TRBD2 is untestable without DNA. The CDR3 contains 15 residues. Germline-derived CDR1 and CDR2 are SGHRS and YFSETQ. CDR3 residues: CASSLAAKGPDEQYF.

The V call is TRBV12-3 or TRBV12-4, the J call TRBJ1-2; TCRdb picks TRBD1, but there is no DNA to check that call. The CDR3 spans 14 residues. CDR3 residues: CASSLRAKNYGYTF.

CDR3 in amino acids: CASSQDLSTGQQNQPQHF. The chain links TRBV4-1 to TRBJ1-5; with no DNA, the TCRdb D assignment of TRBD1 cannot be verified. Germline V gene lookup returns CDR1 MGHRA and CDR2 YSYEKL. There are 18 residues in the CDR3.

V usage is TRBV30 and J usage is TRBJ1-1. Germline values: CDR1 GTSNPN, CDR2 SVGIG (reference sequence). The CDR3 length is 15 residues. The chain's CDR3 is CAQISSSKLGTEAFF.

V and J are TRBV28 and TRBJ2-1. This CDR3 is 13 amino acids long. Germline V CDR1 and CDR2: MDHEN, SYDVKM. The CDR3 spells CASSQFRRNEQFF. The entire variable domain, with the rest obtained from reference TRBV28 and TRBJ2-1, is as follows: DVKVTQSSRYLVKRTGEKVFLECVQDMDHENMFWYRQDPGLGLRLIYFSYDVKMKEKGDIPEGYSVSREKKERFSLILESASTNQTSMYLCASSQFRRNEQFFGPGTRLTVL.

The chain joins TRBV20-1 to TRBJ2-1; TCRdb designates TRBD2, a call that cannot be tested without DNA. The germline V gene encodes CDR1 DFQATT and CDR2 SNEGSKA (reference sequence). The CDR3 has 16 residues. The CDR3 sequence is CSANPAGHQRDDEQFF.

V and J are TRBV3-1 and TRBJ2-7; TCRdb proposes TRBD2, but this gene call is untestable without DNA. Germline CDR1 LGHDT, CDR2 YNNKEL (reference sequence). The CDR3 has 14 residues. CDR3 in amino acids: CASSASGSDGEQYF.

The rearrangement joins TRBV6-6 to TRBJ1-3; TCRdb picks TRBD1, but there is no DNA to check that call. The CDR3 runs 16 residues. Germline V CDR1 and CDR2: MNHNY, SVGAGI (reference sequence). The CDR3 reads CASRRTASHSGNTIYF.

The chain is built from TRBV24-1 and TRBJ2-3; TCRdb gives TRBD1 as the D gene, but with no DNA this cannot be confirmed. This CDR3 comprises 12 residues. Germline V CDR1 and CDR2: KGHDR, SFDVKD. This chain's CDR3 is CATSDGPGQQYF.